The rows below give T cell receptor beta chains drawn from one sample of a study of blood T cell repertoires in COVID-19. Assay: immunoSEQ multiplex PCR; the TCRdb copy retains only in-frame clones and omits some. In the table there are about 330,000 clones, 65% to 90% of which are singletons. The sequencing input was PBMCs or T cells enriched from blood (not recorded which). These receptors were taken from a young woman who had recovered from COVID-19. The CDR3 runs from the conserved cysteine through the conserved F or W. A D gene is named only where the DNA matches it firmly. Not every row has a clone size; where given, it reads once, few, many or a size class.

V	D	size	J	CDR3	DNA
TRBV2	NA	NA	TRBJ1-1	CASGEPGVRRTEAFF	TGTGCCAGCGGCGAGCCAGGGGTTCGGCGTACTGAAGCTTTCTTT
TRBV27	TRBD1	NA	TRBJ1-2	CASGRQGAYGYTF	TGTGCCAGCGGACGACAGGGGGCCTATGGCTACACCTTC
TRBV9	TRBD2	NA	TRBJ2-2	CASSVGLAGGPNTGELFF	TGTGCCAGCAGCGTCGGACTAGCGGGGGGGCCGAACACCGGGGAGCTGTTTTTT
TRBV2	NA	NA	TRBJ2-3	CASSVGPQWYF	TGTGCCAGCAGTGTTGGGCCTCAGTGGTATTTT
TRBV7-8	TRBD2	once	TRBJ2-1	CASSGGGSYNEQFF	TGTGCCAGCAGCGGGGGGGGCTCCTACAATGAGCAGTTCTTC
TRBV19	TRBD1	NA	TRBJ1-1	CASTRQGASNTEAFF	TGTGCCAGTACCCGACAGGGGGCGAGTAACACTGAAGCTTTCTTT
TRBV4-2	NA	NA	TRBJ2-1	CASSQVWGGSNEQFF	TGTGCCAGCAGCCAAGTTTGGGGAGGATCAAATGAGCAGTTCTTC
TRBV10-3	TRBD1	NA	TRBJ2-7	CAISDPRDRDSSYEQYF	TGTGCCATCAGTGATCCCCGGGACAGGGATAGCTCCTACGAGCAGTACTTC
TRBV14	NA	NA	TRBJ2-7	CASSQDRGSYEQYF	TGTGCCAGCAGCCAAGACAGGGGTTCCTACGAGCAGTACTTC
TRBV19	NA	NA	TRBJ1-5	CASSSSGRGQPQHF	TGTGCCAGTAGTAGTAGTGGAAGGGGACAGCCCCAGCATTTT
TRBV5-1	NA	NA	TRBJ1-1	CASRAVQNTEAFF	TGCGCCAGCAGGGCTGTCCAGAACACTGAAGCTTTCTTT
TRBV28	TRBD1	NA	TRBJ2-1	CASRSDRERAYNEQFF	TGTGCCAGCAGATCGGACAGGGAAAGGGCCTACAATGAGCAGTTCTTC
TRBV4-1	NA	NA	TRBJ2-3	CASSRSSLATDTQYF	TGCGCCAGCAGCCGCTCGTCCTTAGCGACAGATACGCAGTATTTT
TRBV6-5	NA	NA	TRBJ2-6	CATGERSSGANVLTF	TGTGCCACGGGGGAAAGGAGCTCTGGGGCCAACGTCCTGACTTTC
TRBV4-1	NA	NA	TRBJ2-2	CASSQVQEYTGELFF	TGCGCCAGCAGCCAAGTCCAGGAATACACCGGGGAGCTGTTTTTT
TRBV2	NA	NA	TRBJ1-6	CASNLDSAILYNSPLHF	TGTGCCAGCAACCTGGACAGCGCTATACTTTATAATTCACCCCTCCACTTT
TRBV11-2	NA	NA	TRBJ2-5	CASSLGSQGETQYF	TGTGCCAGCAGCTTAGGATCTCAGGGAGAGACCCAGTACTTC
TRBV28	TRBD1	once	TRBJ1-3	CASGLQGAAGNTIYF	TGTGCCAGCGGACTACAGGGGGCAGCAGGAAACACCATATATTTT
TRBV5-1	TRBD1	NA	TRBJ1-1	CASSPGTEGTEAFF	TGCGCCAGCAGCCCCGGGACAGAGGGCACTGAAGCTTTCTTT
TRBV19	NA	once	TRBJ2-5	CASSTEYAETQYF	TGTGCCAGTAGCACCGAGTATGCGGAGACCCAGTACTTC
TRBV28	NA	NA	TRBJ1-2	CASSLPPAGDGYTF	TGTGCCAGCAGTTTACCTCCGGCGGGGGATGGCTACACCTTC
TRBV5-1	NA	NA	TRBJ1-2	CASSLTPDSGGYTF	TGCGCCAGCAGCCTCACGCCCGATTCAGGTGGCTACACCTTC
TRBV18	TRBD2	NA	TRBJ2-1	CASSPSGGDNEQFF	TGTGCCAGCTCACCCAGCGGGGGGGACAATGAGCAGTTCTTC
TRBV10-3	TRBD2	NA	TRBJ2-3	CAISGRGGGAPDTQYF	TGTGCCATCAGTGGGCGTGGCGGGGGGGCCCCAGATACGCAGTATTTT
TRBV7-6	TRBD1	NA	TRBJ2-5	CASSLEAGGGVNAKTQYF	TGTGCCAGCAGCTTAGAGGCAGGGGGCGGAGTGAACGCGAAGACCCAGTACTTC
TRBV9	TRBD1	NA	TRBJ2-5	CASSRLGEGASYF	TGTGCCAGCAGCCGTCTGGGTGAGGGGGCATCCTACTTC
TRBV28	TRBD1	NA	TRBJ2-7	CASSRQGPYEQYF	TGTGCCAGCAGTCGACAGGGACCCTACGAGCAGTACTTC
TRBV6-5	TRBD1	NA	TRBJ2-3	CASSYSGQGASDTQYF	TGTGCCAGCAGTTACTCGGGACAGGGGGCTTCAGATACGCAGTATTTT
TRBV15	NA	NA	TRBJ1-3	CATSRDSGAGNTIYF	TGTGCCACCAGCAGAGATTCGGGGGCTGGAAACACCATATATTTT
TRBV7-2	NA	NA	TRBJ1-6	CASSPVGSYNSPLHF	TGTGCCAGCAGCCCCGTCGGGTCCTATAATTCACCCCTCCACTTT
TRBV30	NA	NA	TRBJ1-5	CAWSVAGGNQPQHF	TGTGCCTGGAGTGTTGCCGGGGGCAATCAGCCCCAGCATTTT
TRBV7-3	TRBD1	once	TRBJ1-5	CASGDRPNQPQHF	TGTGCCAGCGGGGACAGACCCAATCAGCCCCAGCATTTT
TRBV4-1	TRBD2	NA	TRBJ2-7	CASSQVTSGNHEQYF	TGCGCCAGCAGCCAAGTTACTAGCGGGAATCACGAGCAGTACTTC
TRBV3-1/TRBV3-2	NA	NA	TRBJ2-7	CASSQGAGHSYEQYF	TGTGCCAGCAGCCAAGGGGCAGGGCACTCCTACGAGCAGTACTTC
TRBV28	TRBD2	NA	TRBJ2-1	CASSRADLADSYNEQFF	TGTGCCAGCAGTCGCGCGGATCTAGCGGACTCCTACAATGAGCAGTTCTTC
TRBV7-8	NA	NA	TRBJ1-1	CATKVVNTEAFF	TGTGCCACCAAAGTAGTGAACACTGAAGCTTTCTTT
TRBV30	NA	NA	TRBJ2-6	CAWSVSAHGANVLTF	TGTGCCTGGAGTGTGAGCGCGCATGGGGCCAACGTCCTGACTTTC
TRBV19	NA	few	TRBJ1-2	CASSIVIQGKEGYTF	TGTGCCAGTAGTATTGTGATTCAGGGGAAGGAGGGCTACACCTTC
TRBV6-5	TRBD1	NA	TRBJ1-4	CAIAGGAGEKLFF	TGTGCCATAGCAGGGGGCGCGGGTGAAAAACTGTTTTTT
TRBV30	NA	NA	TRBJ2-5	CAWSVGQATQYF	TGTGCCTGGAGTGTAGGCCAGGCGACCCAGTACTTC
TRBV27	NA	few	TRBJ1-1	CASSLGLGNTEAFF	TGTGCCAGCAGTTTAGGACTTGGGAACACTGAAGCTTTCTTT
TRBV7-3	TRBD1	NA	TRBJ1-1	CASSSFDRGLSGTEAFF	TGTGCCAGCAGCTCGTTTGACAGGGGGCTGAGTGGCACTGAAGCTTTCTTT
TRBV28	TRBD1	few	TRBJ1-1	CASSLGTGPNTEAFF	TGTGCCAGCAGTTTGGGGACAGGGCCGAACACTGAAGCTTTCTTT
TRBV5-1	TRBD2	NA	TRBJ2-5	CASSLFGGGAGETQYF	TGCGCCAGCAGCTTGTTTGGCGGGGGGGCCGGGGAGACCCAGTACTTC
TRBV2	TRBD1	NA	TRBJ2-7	CASSGLRDSRYEQYF	TGTGCCAGCAGTGGCCTCCGGGACAGCCGTTACGAGCAGTACTTC
TRBV24-1	NA	NA	TRBJ2-2	CATSTPNTGELFF	TGTGCCACCAGTACACCGAACACCGGGGAGCTGTTTTTT
TRBV15	NA	NA	TRBJ1-1	CATSRVPGQFTEAFF	TGTGCCACCAGCAGAGTCCCAGGACAGTTCACTGAAGCTTTCTTT
TRBV7-3	TRBD2	NA	TRBJ2-3	CASAGGPTDTQYF	TGTGCCAGCGCGGGAGGGCCAACAGATACGCAGTATTTT
TRBV28	NA	NA	TRBJ1-1	CASSETGLWAFF	TGTGCCAGCAGTGAAACAGGCCTGTGGGCTTTCTTT
TRBV2	NA	few	TRBJ1-5	CASTAGGQPQHF	TGTGCCAGCACCGCAGGTGGGCAGCCCCAGCATTTT
TRBV5-8	TRBD2	NA	TRBJ2-3	CASSTGLARADTQYF	TGTGCCAGCAGCACGGGACTAGCGCGGGCGGATACGCAGTATTTT
TRBV5-6	NA	NA	TRBJ2-1	CASSPGRPSYNEQFF	TGTGCCAGCAGCCCTGGGAGGCCCTCCTACAATGAGCAGTTCTTC
TRBV19	TRBD1	NA	TRBJ1-2	CASSISARDRDGYTF	TGTGCCAGTAGTATCTCGGCGCGGGACAGGGATGGCTACACCTTC
TRBV3-1/TRBV3-2	NA	NA	TRBJ1-1	CASSQQVSNTEAFF	TGTGCCAGCAGCCAGCAGGTGTCGAACACTGAAGCTTTCTTT
TRBV21-1	NA	NA	TRBJ1-1	CASIRRGTEAFF	TGTGCCAGCATCAGACGGGGCACTGAAGCTTTCTTT